The 5 T cell receptor beta chains listed next were all sequenced from one sample in a study of post-analysis software for immune sequencing data. General study findings and limits: The five TRBV segments detected at higher frequency in patients than in controls included TRBV5-6, TRBV5-1 and TRBV20-1.

Each TCR beta cDNA library carried unique molecular identifiers. MiXCR was run by TCRdb on the PCR reads, yielding one entry per CDR3 protein. Of some 690,000 distinct CDR3 sequences in the sample, just under 30% were seen once. No antigen is known for these receptors. Sequencing was performed on blood. Receptor source: a girl between 10 and 17 years old with multiple sclerosis.

This sequence joins TRBV20-1 and TRBJ2-5, with D possibly TRBD1 on 5 matching bases. CDR1 is DFQATT and CDR2 is SNEGSKA in the germline V gene (reference sequence). V lost 8 bases to trimming and J lost 4 bases, with 14 bases between them. This CDR3 is 12 amino acids long. CDR3 residues: CSPVGQRETQYF. The CDR3 bases are TGCAGTCCGGTGGGGCAAAGAGAGACCCAGTACTTC.

V is TRBV27 and J is TRBJ2-7; D may be TRBD1 or TRBD2 (5 bases each). The CDR3 is 16 amino acids. CDR1 is MNHEY, CDR2 SMNVEV, per germline (reference sequence). The germline V and J ends were trimmed by 0 bases and 6 bases, with 18 bases remaining between them. The CDR3 region has the DNA TGTGCCAGCAGTTTATCGATGGCGGTCGGGGCGCGCGAGCAGTACTTC. Its protein is CASSLSMAVGAREQYF.

The table lists this clonotype with a few counts. The rearrangement joins TRBV4-1 to TRBJ2-3; maybe TRBD2 (6 bases). Germline CDR1 reads MGHRA; CDR2 reads YSYEKL. The CDR3 is made up of 16 amino acids. V lost 0 bases and J 0 bases, leaving 10 bases between the germline ends. CDR3 sequence: CASSQDLGRSTDTQYF. CDR3 DNA sequence: TGCGCCAGCAGCCAAGATTTGGGGAGGAGCACAGATACGCAGTATTTT.

The chain combines TRBV6-6 with TRBJ2-1, with D perhaps matching TRBD1 (6 bases). This CDR3 contains 14 residues. V was trimmed by 0 bases and J by 12 bases, leaving 15 bases between them. CDR1 and CDR2 from the germline V gene are MNHNY and SVGAGI (reference sequence). CDR3 amino acids: CASSYSGQLMGQFF. The CDR3 bases are TGTGCCAGCAGTTACTCCGGACAGCTTATGGGGCAGTTCTTC.

Many counts were recorded for this clonotype. The chain carries TRBV29-1 and TRBJ2-1; TRBD1 or TRBD2 may be the D gene (5 bases each). Germline V lookup: CDR1 SQVTM, CDR2 ANQGSEA. The V gene lost 4 bases and the J gene lost 7 bases, with 5 bases spanning the gap. The CDR3 contains 10 residues. CDR3 in amino acids: CSVGGNEQFF. The CDR3 DNA reads as TGCAGCGTTGGGGGGAATGAGCAGTTCTTC.